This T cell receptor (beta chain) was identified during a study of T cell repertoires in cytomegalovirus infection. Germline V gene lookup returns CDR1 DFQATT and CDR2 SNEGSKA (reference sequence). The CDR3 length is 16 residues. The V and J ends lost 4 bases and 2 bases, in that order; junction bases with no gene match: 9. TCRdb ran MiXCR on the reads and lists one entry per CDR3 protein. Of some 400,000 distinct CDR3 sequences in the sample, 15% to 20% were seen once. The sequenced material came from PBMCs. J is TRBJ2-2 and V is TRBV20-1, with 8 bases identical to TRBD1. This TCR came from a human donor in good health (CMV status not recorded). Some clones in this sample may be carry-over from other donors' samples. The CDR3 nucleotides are TGCAGTGCTACCCCCGGGACAGGTAGTAACACCGGGGAGCTGTTTTTT. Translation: CSATPGTGSNTGELFF.